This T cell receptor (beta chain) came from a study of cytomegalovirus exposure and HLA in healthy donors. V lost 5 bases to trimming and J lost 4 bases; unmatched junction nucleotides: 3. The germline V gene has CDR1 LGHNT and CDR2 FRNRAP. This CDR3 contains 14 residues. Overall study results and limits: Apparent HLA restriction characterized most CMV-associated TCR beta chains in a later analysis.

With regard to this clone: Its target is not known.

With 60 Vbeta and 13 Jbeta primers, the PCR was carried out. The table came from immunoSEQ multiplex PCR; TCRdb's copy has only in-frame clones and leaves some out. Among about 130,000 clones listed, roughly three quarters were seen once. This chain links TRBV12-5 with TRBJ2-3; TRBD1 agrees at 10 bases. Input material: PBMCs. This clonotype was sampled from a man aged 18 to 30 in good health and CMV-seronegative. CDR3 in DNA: TGTGCTAGTGGTCCTGGACAGGGGGCAGATACGCAGTATTTT. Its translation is CASGPGQGADTQYF.